What follows describes a single T cell receptor (beta chain). A read error may produce the germline difference seen at one junction end. The sample is drawn from a study of control samples from healthy donors and cancer patients. CDR1 and CDR2 from the germline V gene are LNHDA and SQIVND (reference sequence). This CDR3 is built from 16 residues. Sequencing was performed with immunoSEQ multiplex PCR; in TCRdb, only in-frame clones are kept and a portion is missing. Of 350,000 to 450,000 clones listed, around nine tenths are singletons. Sequenced sample: PBMCs. This clonotype originated in a man between 35 and 55 years old with head and neck cancer. This rearrangement joins TRBV19 to TRBJ2-7; 9 bases are a match to TRBD2. The chain's CDR3 is CASSRLAGTPSYGQYF. Written as DNA, the CDR3 is TGTGCCAGTAGTCGGCTAGCGGGAACGCCGTCCTACGGGCAGTACTTC. Variable domain in full (rest from reference TRBV19 and TRBJ2-7): DGGITQSPKYLFRKEGQNVTLSCEQNLNHDAMYWYRQDPGQGLRLIYYSQIVNDFQKGDIAEGYSVSREKKESFPLTVTSAQKNPTAFYLCASSRLAGTPSYGQYFGPGTRLTVT.